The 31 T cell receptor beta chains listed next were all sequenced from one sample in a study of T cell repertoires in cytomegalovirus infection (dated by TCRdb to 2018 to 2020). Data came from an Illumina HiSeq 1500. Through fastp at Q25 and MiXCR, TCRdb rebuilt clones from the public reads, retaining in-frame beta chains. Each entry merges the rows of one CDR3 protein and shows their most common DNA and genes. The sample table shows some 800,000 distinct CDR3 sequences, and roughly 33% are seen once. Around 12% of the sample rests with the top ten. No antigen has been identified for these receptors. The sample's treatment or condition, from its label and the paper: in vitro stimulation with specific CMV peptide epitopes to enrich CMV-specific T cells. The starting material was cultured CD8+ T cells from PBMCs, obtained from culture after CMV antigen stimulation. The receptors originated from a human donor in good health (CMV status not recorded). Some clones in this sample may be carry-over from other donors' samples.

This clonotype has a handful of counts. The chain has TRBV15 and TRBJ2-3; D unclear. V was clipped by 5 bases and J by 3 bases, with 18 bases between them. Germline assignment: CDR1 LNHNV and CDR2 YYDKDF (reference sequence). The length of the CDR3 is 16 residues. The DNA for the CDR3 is TGTGCCACCAGCGCAAGAGGTTGGGAAGAGACAGATACGCAGTATTTT. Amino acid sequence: CATSARGWEETDTQYF.

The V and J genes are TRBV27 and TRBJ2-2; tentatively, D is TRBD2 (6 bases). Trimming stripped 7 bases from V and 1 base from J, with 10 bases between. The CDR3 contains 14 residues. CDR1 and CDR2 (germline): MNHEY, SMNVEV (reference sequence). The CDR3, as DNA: TGTGCCAGCACTCGGGACTTGAACACCGGGGAGCTGTTTTTT. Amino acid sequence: CASTRDLNTGELFF.

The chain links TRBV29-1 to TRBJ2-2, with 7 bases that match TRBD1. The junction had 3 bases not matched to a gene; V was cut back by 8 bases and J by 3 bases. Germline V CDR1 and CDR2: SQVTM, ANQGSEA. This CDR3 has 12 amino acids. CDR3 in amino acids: CSSQGDTGELFF. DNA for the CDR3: TGCAGCTCCCAGGGGGACACCGGGGAGCTGTTTTTT.

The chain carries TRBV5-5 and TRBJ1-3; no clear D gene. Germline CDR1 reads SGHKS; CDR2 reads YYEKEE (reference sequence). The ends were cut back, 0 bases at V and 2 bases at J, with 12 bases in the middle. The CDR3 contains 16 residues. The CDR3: CASSLVRDGPGNTIYF. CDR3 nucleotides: TGTGCCAGCAGCTTGGTGAGGGATGGCCCTGGAAACACCATATATTTT.

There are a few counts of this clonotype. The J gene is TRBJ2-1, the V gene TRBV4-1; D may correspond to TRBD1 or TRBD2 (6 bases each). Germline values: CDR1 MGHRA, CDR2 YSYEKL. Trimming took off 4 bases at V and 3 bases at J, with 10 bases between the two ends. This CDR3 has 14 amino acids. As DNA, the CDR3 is TGCGCCAGCAGCCCGGGGGCCGGCTACAATGAGCAGTTCTTC. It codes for CASSPGAGYNEQFF.

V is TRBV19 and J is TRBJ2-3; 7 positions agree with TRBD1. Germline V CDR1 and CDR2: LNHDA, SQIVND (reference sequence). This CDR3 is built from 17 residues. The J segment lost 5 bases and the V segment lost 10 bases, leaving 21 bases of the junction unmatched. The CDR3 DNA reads TGTGCCACCAGTAGTTATCAACAGGGGTCGGTGCAAGATACGCAGTATTTT. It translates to CATSSYQQGSVQDTQYF.

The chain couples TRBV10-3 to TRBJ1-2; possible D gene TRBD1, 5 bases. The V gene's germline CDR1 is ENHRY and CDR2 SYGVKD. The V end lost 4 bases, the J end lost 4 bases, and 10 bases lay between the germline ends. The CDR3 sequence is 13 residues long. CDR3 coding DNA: TGTGCCATCAGTGTGGGACGGATCTATGGCTACACCTTC. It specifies CAISVGRIYGYTF.

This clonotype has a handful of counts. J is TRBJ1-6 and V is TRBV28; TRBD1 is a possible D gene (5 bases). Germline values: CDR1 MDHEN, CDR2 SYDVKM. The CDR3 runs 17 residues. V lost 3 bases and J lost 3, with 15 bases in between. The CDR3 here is CASSFPNDSGYNSPLHF. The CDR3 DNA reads TGTGCCAGCAGTTTCCCCAATGACAGTGGCTATAATTCACCCCTCCACTTT. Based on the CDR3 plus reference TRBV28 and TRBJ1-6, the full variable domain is DVKVTQSSRYLVKRTGEKVFLECVQDMDHENMFWYRQDPGLGLRLIYFSYDVKMKEKGDIPEGYSVSREKKERFSLILESASTNQTSMYLCASSFPNDSGYNSPLHFGNGTRLTVT.

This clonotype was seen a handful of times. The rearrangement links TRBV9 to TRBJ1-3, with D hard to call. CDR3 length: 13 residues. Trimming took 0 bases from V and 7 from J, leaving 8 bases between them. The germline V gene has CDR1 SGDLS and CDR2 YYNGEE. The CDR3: CASSVERSNTIYF. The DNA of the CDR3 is TGTGCCAGCAGCGTAGAACGGTCTAACACCATATATTTT.

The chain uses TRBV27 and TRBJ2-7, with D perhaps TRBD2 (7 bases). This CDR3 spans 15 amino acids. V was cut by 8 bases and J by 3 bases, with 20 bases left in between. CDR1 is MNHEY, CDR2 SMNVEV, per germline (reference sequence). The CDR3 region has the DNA TGTGCCAGCGGCCCCTCGGGCGGGGGCTACTACGAGCAGTACTTC. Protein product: CASGPSGGGYYEQYF.

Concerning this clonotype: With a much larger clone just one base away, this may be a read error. As DNA, the CDR3 is TGTGCCAGCAGTTCTACAGGGGGCGGTCAGTCCCAGCATTTT. It codes for CASSSTGGGQSQHF. This chain uses TRBV12-3 or TRBV12-4 with TRBJ1-5, with TRBD1 matching over 9 bases. The CDR3 spans 14 residues.

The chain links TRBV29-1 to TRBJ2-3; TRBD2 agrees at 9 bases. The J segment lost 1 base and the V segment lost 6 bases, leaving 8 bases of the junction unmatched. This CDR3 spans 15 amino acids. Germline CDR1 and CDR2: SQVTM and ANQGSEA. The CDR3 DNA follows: TGCAGCGTGGACGGGGTAGCGGGGGGCACAGATACGCAGTATTTT. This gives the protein CSVDGVAGGTDTQYF.

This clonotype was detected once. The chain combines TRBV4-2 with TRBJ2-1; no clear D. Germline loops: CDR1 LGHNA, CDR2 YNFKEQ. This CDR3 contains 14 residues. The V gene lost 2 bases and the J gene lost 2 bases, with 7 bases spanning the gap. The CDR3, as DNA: TGTGCCAGCAGCCAAAGACCGGCCTACAATGAGCAGTTCTTC. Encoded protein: CASSQRPAYNEQFF.

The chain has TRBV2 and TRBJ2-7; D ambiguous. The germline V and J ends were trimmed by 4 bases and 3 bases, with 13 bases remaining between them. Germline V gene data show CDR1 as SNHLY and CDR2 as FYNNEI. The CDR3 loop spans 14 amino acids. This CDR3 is CASSALRSHYEQYF. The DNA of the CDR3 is TGTGCCAGCAGTGCCTTAAGGTCCCACTACGAGCAGTACTTC.

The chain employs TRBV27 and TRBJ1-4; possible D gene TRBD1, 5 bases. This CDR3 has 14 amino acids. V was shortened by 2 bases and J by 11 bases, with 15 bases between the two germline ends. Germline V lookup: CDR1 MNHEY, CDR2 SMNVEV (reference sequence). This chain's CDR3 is CASSLAPGIDKLFF. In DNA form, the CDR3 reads TGTGCCAGCAGTTTAGCGCCAGGGATTGATAAACTGTTTTTT.

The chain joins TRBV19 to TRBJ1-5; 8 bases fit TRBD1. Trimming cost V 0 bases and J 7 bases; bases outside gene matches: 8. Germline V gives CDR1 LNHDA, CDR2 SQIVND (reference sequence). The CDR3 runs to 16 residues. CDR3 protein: CASSIEARGPGQPQHF. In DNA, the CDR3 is TGTGCCAGTAGTATAGAGGCCAGGGGGCCAGGGCAGCCCCAGCATTTT.

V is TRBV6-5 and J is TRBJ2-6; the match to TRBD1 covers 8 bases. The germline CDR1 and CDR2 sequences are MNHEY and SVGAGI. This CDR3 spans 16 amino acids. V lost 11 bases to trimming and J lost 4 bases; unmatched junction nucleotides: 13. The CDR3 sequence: CASVGTGGPGANVLTF. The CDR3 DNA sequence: TGTGCCTCAGTCGGTACAGGGGGTCCCGGGGCCAACGTCCTGACTTTC.

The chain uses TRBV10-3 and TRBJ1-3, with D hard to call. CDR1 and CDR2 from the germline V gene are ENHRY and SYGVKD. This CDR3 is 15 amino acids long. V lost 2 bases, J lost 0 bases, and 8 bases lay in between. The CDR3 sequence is CAISEGRDSGNTIYF. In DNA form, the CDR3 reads TGTGCCATCAGTGAGGGGCGCGACTCTGGAAACACCATATATTTT.

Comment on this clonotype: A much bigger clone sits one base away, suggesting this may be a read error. CDR3 loop: CASSPPVAWGIETQYF. The CDR3 coding sequence is TGTGCCAGCTCACCACCTGTGGCATGGGGTATCGAGACCCAGTACTTC. This chain links TRBV18 with TRBJ2-5, with D unclear. This CDR3 has 16 amino acids. The germline V and J ends were trimmed by 0 bases and 5 bases, with 16 bases remaining between them. The germline V gene encodes CDR1 KGHSH and CDR2 LQKENI.

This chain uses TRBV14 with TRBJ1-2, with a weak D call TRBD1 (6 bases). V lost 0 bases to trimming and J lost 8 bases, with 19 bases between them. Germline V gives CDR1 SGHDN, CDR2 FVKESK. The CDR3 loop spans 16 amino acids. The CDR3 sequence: CASSQDRLLWGQGYTF. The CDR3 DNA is TGTGCCAGCAGCCAAGATCGCCTTTTATGGGGGCAAGGCTACACCTTC.

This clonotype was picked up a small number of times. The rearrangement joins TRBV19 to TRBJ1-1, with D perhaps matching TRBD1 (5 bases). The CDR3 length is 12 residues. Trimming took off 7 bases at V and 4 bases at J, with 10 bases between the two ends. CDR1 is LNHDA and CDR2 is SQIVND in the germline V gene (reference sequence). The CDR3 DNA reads TGTGCCAGTATAGAGGGGAGCACTGAAGCTTTCTTT. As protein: CASIEGSTEAFF.

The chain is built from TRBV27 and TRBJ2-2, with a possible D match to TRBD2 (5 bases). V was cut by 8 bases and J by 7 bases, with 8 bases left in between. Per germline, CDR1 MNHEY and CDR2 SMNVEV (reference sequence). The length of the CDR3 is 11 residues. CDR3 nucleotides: TGTGCCAGCGGAGGTAGCGGGGAGCTGTTTTTT. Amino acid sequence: CASGGSGELFF.

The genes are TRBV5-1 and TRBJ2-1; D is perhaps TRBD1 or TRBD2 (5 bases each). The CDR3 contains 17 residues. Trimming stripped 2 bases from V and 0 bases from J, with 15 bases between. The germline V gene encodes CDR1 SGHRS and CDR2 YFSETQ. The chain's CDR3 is CASSFGGSGSSYNEQFF. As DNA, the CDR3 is TGCGCCAGCAGCTTTGGGGGTTCGGGGAGCTCCTACAATGAGCAGTTCTTC.

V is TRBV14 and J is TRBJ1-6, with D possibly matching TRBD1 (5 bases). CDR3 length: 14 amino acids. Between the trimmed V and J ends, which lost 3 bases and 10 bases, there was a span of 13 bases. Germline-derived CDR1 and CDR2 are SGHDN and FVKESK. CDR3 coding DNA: TGTGCCAGCAGCCAGGGGGGAACATTATCACCCCTCCACTTT. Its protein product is CASSQGGTLSPLHF.

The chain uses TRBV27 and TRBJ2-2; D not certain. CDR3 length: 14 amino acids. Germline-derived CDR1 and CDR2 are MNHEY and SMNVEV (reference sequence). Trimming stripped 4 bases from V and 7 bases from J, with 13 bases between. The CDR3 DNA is TGTGCCAGCAGTTCCCAGGTCTCGGGCGGGGAGCTGTTTTTT. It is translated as CASSSQVSGGELFF.

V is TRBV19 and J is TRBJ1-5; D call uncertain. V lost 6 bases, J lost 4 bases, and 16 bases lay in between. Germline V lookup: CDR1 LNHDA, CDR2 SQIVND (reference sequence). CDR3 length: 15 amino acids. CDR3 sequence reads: CASREGVFPNQPQHF. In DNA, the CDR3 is TGTGCCAGTAGAGAAGGTGTCTTTCCTAATCAGCCCCAGCATTTT.

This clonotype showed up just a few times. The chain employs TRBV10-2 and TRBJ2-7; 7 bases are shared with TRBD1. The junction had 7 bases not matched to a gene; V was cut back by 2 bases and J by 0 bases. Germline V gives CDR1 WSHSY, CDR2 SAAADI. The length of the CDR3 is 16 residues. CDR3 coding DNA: TGCGCCAGCAGTGAGGCAACGACAGGGATCTCCTACGAGCAGTACTTC. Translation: CASSEATTGISYEQYF.

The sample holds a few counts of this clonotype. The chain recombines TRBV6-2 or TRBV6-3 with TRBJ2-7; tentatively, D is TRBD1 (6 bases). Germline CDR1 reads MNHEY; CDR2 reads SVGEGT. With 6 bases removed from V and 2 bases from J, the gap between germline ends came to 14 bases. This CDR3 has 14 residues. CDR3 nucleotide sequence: TGTGCCAGCAGCTTCCAGGGGCATCCCTACGAGCAGTACGTC. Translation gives CASSFQGHPYEQYV.

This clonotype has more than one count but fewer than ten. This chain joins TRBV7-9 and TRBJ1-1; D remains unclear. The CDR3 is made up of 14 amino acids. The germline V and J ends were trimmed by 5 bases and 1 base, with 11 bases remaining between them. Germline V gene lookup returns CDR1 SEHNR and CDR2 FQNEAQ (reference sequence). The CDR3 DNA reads TGTGCCAGCAGCATAGAGGTGGCGAACACTGAAGCTTTCTTT. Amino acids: CASSIEVANTEAFF.

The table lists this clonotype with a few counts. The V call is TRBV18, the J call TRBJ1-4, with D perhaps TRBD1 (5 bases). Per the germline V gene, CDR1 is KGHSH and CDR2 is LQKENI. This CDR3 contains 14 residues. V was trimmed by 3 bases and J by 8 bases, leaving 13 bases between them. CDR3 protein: CASSPGPGVEKLFF. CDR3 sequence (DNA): TGTGCCAGCTCACCGGGACCCGGCGTAGAAAAACTGTTTTTT.

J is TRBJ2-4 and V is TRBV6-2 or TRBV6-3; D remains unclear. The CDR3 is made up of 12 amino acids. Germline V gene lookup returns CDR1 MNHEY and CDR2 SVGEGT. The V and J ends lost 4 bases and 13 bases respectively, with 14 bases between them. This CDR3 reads CASSSGRTEQYF. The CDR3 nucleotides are TGTGCCAGCAGTTCTGGACGGACGGAACAGTACTTC.